One and the same sample provided the 9 T cell receptor beta chains below, sequenced in a study of shared clonotypes between healthy human individuals. Clones were read by immunoSEQ multiplex PCR, and TCRdb kept only the in-frame ones, dropping some. The sample records fewer than 700,000 clones, approximately 95% being singletons. CD8 cells classed as naive were CD45RO-negative and positively selected for CCR7, excluding terminally differentiated effector memory CD45RA+ cells. The sample taken for sequencing was naive CD8+ T cells sorted from blood. The receptors come from a woman aged 25-40 years in good health.

In its sample, this clone was seen once. The same CDR3 is also encoded by other DNA sequences in this sample. The chain uses TRBV27 and TRBJ2-3; unclear D gene. V lost 8 bases and J 0 bases, leaving 6 bases between the germline ends. This CDR3 contains 12 residues. Germline V gene data show CDR1 as MNHEY and CDR2 as SMNVEV (reference sequence). CDR3 nucleotide sequence: TGTGCCAGCTCTAGGAGCACAGATACGCAGTATTTT. Protein product: CASSRSTDTQYF.

The chain's CDR3 is CASSFIRRTYGGDAFF. For the CDR3, the DNA is TGCGCCAGCAGTTTCATACGACGAACATACGGCGGGGACGCTTTCTTT. This rearrangement joins TRBV5-1 to TRBJ1-1; D possibly corresponds to TRBD1 (5 bases). Trimming shortened V by 5 bases and J by 11 bases, and 28 bases separated the two germline ends. Germline V CDR1 and CDR2: SGHRS, YFSETQ. This CDR3 is 16 amino acids long.

The chain couples TRBV7-9 to TRBJ2-1, with 9 positions matching TRBD2. V shed 7 bases and J 5 bases; nucleotides not matched to a gene: 12. The CDR3 sequence is 16 residues long. Germline CDR1 is SEHNR and CDR2 is FQNEAQ (reference sequence). DNA of the CDR3: TGTGCCAGCACCCCCCTACCGGGACTAGCAGACAATGAGCAGTTCTTC. It translates to CASTPLPGLADNEQFF.

The rearrangement links TRBV4-2 to TRBJ2-5, with 12 bases that match TRBD2. The CDR3 runs 17 residues. V was clipped by 1 base and J by 5 bases; unmatched bases: 8. CDR1 is LGHNA and CDR2 is YNFKEQ in the germline V gene. Written as DNA, the CDR3 is TGTGCCAGCAGCCAAGGGGCTAGCGGGAGGGTTGGGGAGACCCAGTACTTC. It yields the protein CASSQGASGRVGETQYF.

The J gene is TRBJ2-7, the V gene TRBV28; 9 nucleotides align to TRBD1. Germline CDR1 is MDHEN and CDR2 is SYDVKM. The CDR3 is made up of 13 amino acids. The V and J ends lost 10 bases and 4 bases, in that order; junction bases with no gene match: 8. The CDR3 nucleotides are TGTGCCACCGACCCGGACAGGGGTTACGAGCAGTACTTC. Its translation: CATDPDRGYEQYF.

The chain joins TRBV7-6 to TRBJ2-3; 7 positions agree with TRBD1. Germline V CDR1 and CDR2: SGHVS, FNYEAQ. The CDR3 totals 15 residues. Trimming took 3 bases from V and 3 from J; bases not matched to a gene: 6. DNA of the CDR3: TGTGCCAGCAGCTTTCAGGGGGATTCGACAGATACGCAGTATTTT. Its translation: CASSFQGDSTDTQYF.

The chain links TRBV5-4 to TRBJ2-7; 7 nucleotides match TRBD2. CDR1 and CDR2 from the germline V gene are SGHNT and YYREEE (reference sequence). The CDR3 is 14 amino acids. The junction had 6 bases not matched to a gene; V was cut back by 1 base and J by 5 bases. The chain's CDR3 is CASSLWGGAHEQYF. The CDR3 DNA follows: TGTGCCAGCAGCTTGTGGGGAGGGGCCCACGAGCAGTACTTC.

V gene TRBV15 combines with J gene TRBJ2-3, with 9 bases lining up with TRBD2. The germline V gene encodes CDR1 LNHNV and CDR2 YYDKDF (reference sequence). Trimming at V came to 3 bases and at J to 2 bases, leaving 18 bases not matched to a gene. The CDR3 is 20 residues long. CDR3 nucleotides: TGTGCCACCAGCAGGTCAAAAATTGCGGGAGGGCCGGTCCCCACAGATACGCAGTATTTT. It encodes CATSRSKIAGGPVPTDTQYF.

The gene calls are TRBV19 and TRBJ1-2, with 7 bases lining up with TRBD1. The CDR3 has 13 amino acids. The germline V gene has CDR1 LNHDA and CDR2 SQIVND (reference sequence). V shed 3 bases, J shed 8 bases, and the junction held 6 bases outside the gene matches. For the CDR3, the DNA is TGTGCCAGTAGTATTGGGACAGTTGGCGGCTACACCTTC. As protein: CASSIGTVGGYTF. The full variable domain, rest sourced from reference TRBV19 and TRBJ1-2, is DGGITQSPKYLFRKEGQNVTLSCEQNLNHDAMYWYRQDPGQGLRLIYYSQIVNDFQKGDIAEGYSVSREKKESFPLTVTSAQKNPTAFYLCASSIGTVGGYTFGSGTRLTVV.